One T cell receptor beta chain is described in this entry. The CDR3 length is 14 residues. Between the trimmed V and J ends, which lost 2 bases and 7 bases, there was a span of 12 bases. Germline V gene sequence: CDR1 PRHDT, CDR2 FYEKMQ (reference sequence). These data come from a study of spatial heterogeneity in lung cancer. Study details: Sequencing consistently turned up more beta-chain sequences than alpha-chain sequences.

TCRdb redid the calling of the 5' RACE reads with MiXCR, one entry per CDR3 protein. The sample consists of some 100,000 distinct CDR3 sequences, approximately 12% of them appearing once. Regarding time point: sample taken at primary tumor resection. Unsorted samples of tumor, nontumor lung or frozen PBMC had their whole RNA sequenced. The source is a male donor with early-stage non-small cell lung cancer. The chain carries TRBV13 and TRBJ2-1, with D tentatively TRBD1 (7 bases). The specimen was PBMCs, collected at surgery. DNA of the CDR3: TGTGCCAGCAGCTTATCTCAGGGGGGAAATGAGCAGTTCTTC. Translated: CASSLSQGGNEQFF.